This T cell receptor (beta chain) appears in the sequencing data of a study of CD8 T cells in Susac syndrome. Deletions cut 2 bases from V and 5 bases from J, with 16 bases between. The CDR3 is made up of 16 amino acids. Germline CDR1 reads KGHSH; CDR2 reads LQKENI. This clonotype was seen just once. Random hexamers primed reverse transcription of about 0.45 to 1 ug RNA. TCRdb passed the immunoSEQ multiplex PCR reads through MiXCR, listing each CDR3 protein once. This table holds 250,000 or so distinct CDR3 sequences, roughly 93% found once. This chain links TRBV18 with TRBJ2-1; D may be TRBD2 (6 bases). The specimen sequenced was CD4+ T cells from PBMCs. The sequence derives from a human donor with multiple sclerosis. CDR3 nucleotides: TGTGCCAGCTCACCAGGGATTAGCGGAATCAACAATGAGCAGTTCTTC. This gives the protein CASSPGISGINNEQFF.